The 23 T cell receptor beta chains reported below all come from one sample, sequenced in a study of T cell responses to AZD1222 COVID-19 vaccine. The table came from immunoSEQ multiplex PCR; TCRdb's copy has only in-frame clones and leaves some out. The sample has around 140,000 clones; 90% are singletons. Sequences were derived from peripheral blood, sampled 28 days after the second AZD1222 dose. The origin of the receptors is an adult who received the AZD1222 COVID-19 vaccine.

The J gene is TRBJ2-1, the V gene TRBV4-3; 9 nucleotides align to TRBD2. CDR3 size: 15 residues. Germline CDR1 is LGHNA and CDR2 is YSLEER. J was trimmed by 4 bases and V by 4 bases; bases with no gene match: 5. The CDR3 region is CASSLAGVSYNEQFF. CDR3 nucleotides: TGCGCCAGCAGCCTAGCGGGAGTTTCGTACAATGAGCAGTTCTTC.

The CDR3 sequence: CASKSGYGYTF. The DNA for the CDR3 is TGTGCCAGTAAGTCGGGATATGGCTACACCTTC. The V and J genes are TRBV2 and TRBJ1-2; no definite D call. Germline values: CDR1 SNHLY, CDR2 FYNNEI. The CDR3 extends over 11 amino acids. Trimming took off 9 bases at V and 5 bases at J, with 10 bases between the two ends.

As regards this clone: Other nucleotide sequences from this sample produce the same CDR3. The chain combines TRBV7-9 with TRBJ1-5; D is unresolved. In germline, CDR1 is SEHNR, CDR2 FQNEAQ (reference sequence). This CDR3 is built from 12 residues. V was shortened by 4 bases and J by 4 bases, with 5 bases between the two germline ends. This CDR3 is CASSSGNQPQHF. As DNA, the CDR3 is TGTGCCAGCAGCTCGGGTAATCAGCCCCAGCATTTT.

The V call is TRBV5-1, the J call TRBJ1-1; TRBD1 agrees at 10 bases. V lost 3 bases, J lost 8 bases, and 7 bases stayed unmatched. The CDR3 loop spans 14 amino acids. The germline V gene encodes CDR1 SGHRS and CDR2 YFSETQ. CDR3 sequence: CASSSGTGVREAFF. The CDR3 coding sequence is TGCGCCAGCAGCTCGGGGACAGGGGTGAGGGAAGCTTTCTTT.

This chain joins TRBV6-5 and TRBJ1-2, with unresolved D. From germline, CDR1 is MNHEY and CDR2 SVGAGI. The CDR3 is made up of 13 amino acids. V was clipped by 4 bases and J by 4 bases, with 10 bases between them. The CDR3 sequence is CASSLGLAYGYTF. Written as DNA, the CDR3 is TGTGCCAGCAGTTTAGGCCTTGCCTATGGCTACACCTTC.

The chain links TRBV6-5 to TRBJ1-1; 10 bases fit TRBD1. The CDR3 extends over 15 amino acids. V gave up 8 bases and J gave up 5 bases; unmatched junction bases: 11. Germline V gene data show CDR1 as MNHEY and CDR2 as SVGAGI. The CDR3 protein is CASSNPGQGRTEAFF. The CDR3 nucleotides read TGTGCCAGCTCTAACCCGGGACAGGGGAGGACTGAAGCTTTCTTT.

Written as DNA, the CDR3 is TGTGCCAGCAGACAGGGGGGTGGAGAGGGCTACGAGCAGTACTTC. Its protein is CASRQGGGEGYEQYF. The chain combines TRBV27 with TRBJ2-7, with TRBD1 identical over 8 bases. This CDR3 has 15 residues. The germline V gene has CDR1 MNHEY and CDR2 SMNVEV (reference sequence). V was clipped by 6 bases and J by 3 bases; unmatched bases: 10.

This clone was detected once. V usage is TRBV28 and J usage is TRBJ2-7; D is undetermined. The CDR3 extends over 13 amino acids. In germline, CDR1 is MDHEN, CDR2 SYDVKM. V lost 3 bases to trimming and J lost 3 bases, with 9 bases between them. This chain's CDR3 is CASSFPDRYEQYF. The CDR3 DNA reads TGTGCCAGCAGTTTCCCCGACCGCTACGAGCAGTACTTC.

This rearrangement joins TRBV5-4 to TRBJ1-1, with 7 bases aligning to TRBD1. Germline lookup yields CDR1 SGHNT and CDR2 YYREEE (reference sequence). Trimming at V came to 3 bases and at J to 4 bases, leaving 6 bases not matched to a gene. The CDR3 covers 14 residues. The CDR3 protein is CASSYYRGGTEAFF. For the CDR3, the DNA is TGTGCCAGCAGCTACTACAGGGGCGGCACTGAAGCTTTCTTT.

The sample holds a few counts of this clone. The chain joins TRBV12-3 or TRBV12-4 to TRBJ2-7; no definite D call. There are 13 residues in the CDR3. The V end was cut by 4 bases, the J end by 4 bases, with 11 bases between. This CDR3 is CASSSSDRYEQYF. CDR3 bases: TGTGCCAGCAGTTCTTCAGATAGATACGAGCAGTACTTC.

The chain carries TRBV11-2 and TRBJ1-3; D is uncertain. The CDR3 length is 12 residues. Germline V gene lookup returns CDR1 SGHAT and CDR2 FQNNGV. V shed 0 bases and J shed 8 bases, with 5 bases lying between them. CDR3: CASSLEVHTIYF. As DNA, the CDR3 is TGTGCCAGCAGCTTAGAGGTACACACCATATATTTT.

The V gene is TRBV11-2, the J gene TRBJ2-5, with TRBD2 identical over 7 bases. J was trimmed by 1 base and V by 5 bases; bases with no gene match: 7. This CDR3 has 15 residues. The germline CDR1 and CDR2 sequences are SGHAT and FQNNGV. CDR3 nucleotides: TGTGCCAGCAGCCTAGGCCCGGGGGGCCAAGAGACCCAGTACTTC. This translates into CASSLGPGGQETQYF.

V and J are TRBV5-1 and TRBJ1-4, with D tentatively TRBD1 (5 bases). V was clipped by 5 bases and J by 0 bases, with 17 bases between them. Germline V gene data show CDR1 as SGHRS and CDR2 as YFSETQ. The CDR3 runs 17 residues. The CDR3 coding sequence is TGCGCCAGCAGTTCTCGTCCGGGACGGCCAACTAATGAAAAACTGTTTTTT. Translated: CASSSRPGRPTNEKLFF.

The chain has TRBV5-6 and TRBJ2-7; D gene ambiguous. The CDR3 sequence is 17 residues long. V lost 1 base and J 0 bases, leaving 17 bases between the germline ends. Germline assignment: CDR1 SGHDT and CDR2 YYEEEE. This CDR3 is CASSLLILSECSYEQYV. Written as DNA, the CDR3 is TGTGCCAGCAGCTTGCTAATCTTATCGGAGTGCTCCTACGAGCAGTACGTC.

The chain links TRBV6-5 to TRBJ1-5; D ambiguous. CDR1 and CDR2 from the germline V gene are MNHEY and SVGAGI. Trimming took 6 bases from V and 1 from J, leaving 7 bases between them. The CDR3 has 13 amino acids. Here the CDR3 DNA reads TGTGCCAGCAGAGCCGGGAGCAATCAGCCCCAGCATTTT. It codes for CASRAGSNQPQHF.

This chain connects TRBV28 to TRBJ1-5, with 8 bases identical to TRBD1. Germline CDR1 and CDR2: MDHEN and SYDVKM. The CDR3 spans 16 residues. The V segment lost 6 bases and the J segment 0 bases; nucleotides outside the gene matches: 7. The CDR3 here is CASSQRQGNSNQPQHF. The CDR3 DNA is TGTGCCAGCAGCCAAAGACAGGGGAATAGCAATCAGCCCCAGCATTTT.

J is TRBJ1-2 and V is TRBV24-1, with D tentatively TRBD1 (6 bases). The CDR3 consists of 12 residues. Germline CDR1 reads KGHDR; CDR2 reads SFDVKD. With 9 bases removed from V and 2 bases from J, the gap between germline ends came to 9 bases. The CDR3 sequence is CATSGGNYGYTF. The DNA of the CDR3 is TGTGCCACCTCTGGGGGCAACTATGGCTACACCTTC.

This clone was recorded once. The CDR3 spells CASSLGSTDTQYF. The CDR3, as DNA: TGTGCCAGCAGCTTAGGCTCTACAGATACGCAGTATTTT. The J gene is TRBJ2-3, the V gene TRBV7-8, with unresolved D. This CDR3 is 13 amino acids long. V lost 1 base to trimming and J lost 3 bases, with 5 bases between them. Germline CDR1 is SGHVS and CDR2 is FQNEAQ. Full variable domain (rest looked up from reference TRBV7-8 and TRBJ2-3): GAGVSQSPRYKVAKRGQDVALRCDPISGHVSLFWYQQALGQGPEFLTYFQNEAQLDKSGLPSDRFFAERPEGSVSTLKIQRTQQEDSAVYLCASSLGSTDTQYFGPGTRLTVL.

The V call is TRBV7-2, the J call TRBJ2-3, with TRBD2 matching over 11 bases. CDR3 length: 17 residues. Unmatched junction bases numbered 8, after V lost 5 bases and J lost 1 base. Germline CDR1 is SGHTA and CDR2 is FQGNSA. CDR3 region: CASSPDSGRAGTDTQYF. The CDR3 bases are TGTGCCAGCAGCCCAGATAGCGGGAGGGCCGGCACAGATACGCAGTATTTT. Full variable domain (outside the CDR3, taken from reference TRBV7-2 and TRBJ2-3): GAGVSQSPSNKVTEKGKDVELRCDPISGHTALYWYRQSLGQGLEFLIYFQGNSAPDKSGLPSDRFSAERTGGSVSTLTIQRTQQEDSAVYLCASSPDSGRAGTDTQYFGPGTRLTVL.

The chain employs TRBV6-2 or TRBV6-3 and TRBJ2-1; 10 positions match TRBD2. Looked up from germline, CDR1 is MNHEY and CDR2 is SVGEGT. Trimming cost V 1 base and J 7 bases; bases outside gene matches: 10. This CDR3 contains 17 residues. The CDR3 coding sequence is TGTGCCAGCAGTTACTTCGGAAGCGGGAGGGCGAGAAATGAGCAGTTCTTC. As protein: CASSYFGSGRARNEQFF.

The chain links TRBV3-1 (or the pseudogene TRBV3-2) to TRBJ1-6; D might be TRBD1 (6 bases). In germline, CDR1 is LGHDT, CDR2 YNNKEL (reference sequence). Trimming shortened V by 0 bases and J by 10 bases, and 16 bases separated the two germline ends. The CDR3 is 16 residues long. The CDR3 nucleotides are TGTGCCAGCAGCCAAGACGTTACAGGGAGTAGGTCACCCCTCCACTTT. Residues: CASSQDVTGSRSPLHF.

The chain uses TRBV15 and TRBJ1-1, with D uncertain. This CDR3 spans 14 amino acids. Per germline, CDR1 LNHNV and CDR2 YYDKDF (reference sequence). V dropped 4 bases and J dropped 1 base, with 10 bases sitting between them. CDR3 region: CATSIGSENTEAFF. In nucleotides, the CDR3 is TGTGCCACCAGCATTGGGAGCGAGAACACTGAAGCTTTCTTT. Full variable domain (outside the CDR3, taken from reference TRBV15 and TRBJ1-1): DAMVIQNPRYQVTQFGKPVTLSCSQTLNHNVMYWYQQKSSQAPKLLFHYYDKDFNNEADTPDNFQSRRPNTSFCFLDIRSPGLGDTAMYLCATSIGSENTEAFFGQGTRLTVV.

The CDR3 region is CASSYGGSGETQYF. The CDR3, as DNA: TGTGCCAGCAGCTACGGGGGGTCGGGCGAGACCCAGTACTTC. The J gene is TRBJ2-5, the V gene TRBV7-3; 7 bases are a match to TRBD2. Germline CDR1 SGHTA, CDR2 FQGTGA. The CDR3 spans 14 residues. J lost 5 bases, V lost 4 bases, and 7 bases had no gene match.